This record concerns one T cell receptor beta chain sequence. The data stem from a study of shared clonotypes between healthy human individuals. It was 300 ng DNA, some 33,000 T cell genomes, that went into each replicate PCR of unsorted PBMC. Original analysis: With immunoSEQ giving junction-only sequences and no quality scores, filtering differed. Only in-frame clones appear in the TCRdb table, and some are missing; sequencing was by immunoSEQ multiplex PCR. The V and J calls and clone size come from that table; D and trimming were worked out from the DNA. Altogether about 490,000 clones are present, around 80% being singletons, with the ten largest covering approximately 12%. The germline gives CDR1 LGHNA, CDR2 YNFKEQ. The V end was cut by 1 base, the J end by 6 bases, with 9 bases between. This CDR3 has 13 residues.

The sequence derives from a woman in her 40s in good health. Some clones in this sample may be carry-over from other donors' samples. The source material was PBMCs. The V call is TRBV4-2, the J call TRBJ1-1, with D unclear. CDR3 region: CASSQGGFPEAFF. For the CDR3, the DNA is TGTGCCAGCAGCCAAGGTGGGTTCCCTGAAGCTTTCTTT.